A selection of T cell receptor beta chains follows, all from one sample in a study of identical twins. TCRdb reanalysed the 5' RACE reads using MiXCR and keeps one entry per CDR3 protein. The table includes around 95,000 distinct CDR3 sequences, under 6.5% detected once. Material for sequencing was memory T cells sorted from blood. The receptors stem from a woman aged 45-65 years in good health. CDR3s include the opening cysteine and the closing phenylalanine or tryptophan. D genes are given only for firm matches. Size tells how often a clone was seen (once, few, many) or the class of an expanded clone, and some rows leave it out.

d_call: TRBD2
v_call: TRBV20-1
j_call: TRBJ2-1
clone_size: -
cdr3_aa: CSARSLASYNEQFF
cdr3_nt: TGCAGTGCTAGATCACTAGCGTCCTACAATGAGCAGTTCTTC

d_call: TRBD2
v_call: TRBV7-6
j_call: TRBJ2-7
clone_size: many
cdr3_aa: CASSPGTSGSYEQYF
cdr3_nt: TGTGCCAGCAGCCCTGGGACTAGCGGCTCCTACGAGCAGTACTTC

d_call: TRBD2
v_call: TRBV4-2
j_call: TRBJ2-2
clone_size: few
cdr3_aa: CASSTPPLAGEANTGELFF
cdr3_nt: TGTGCCAGCAGCACCCCACCGCTAGCGGGAGAGGCGAACACCGGGGAGCTGTTTTTT

d_call: -
v_call: TRBV2
j_call: TRBJ2-7
clone_size: many
cdr3_aa: CASQPSKEYPIF
cdr3_nt: TGTGCCAGCCAGCCTTCAAAGGAGTACCCTATTTTC

d_call: TRBD1
v_call: TRBV12-3/TRBV12-4
j_call: TRBJ1-1
clone_size: many
cdr3_aa: CASSPRTGGRTEAFF
cdr3_nt: TGTGCCAGCAGTCCCCGGACAGGGGGAAGGACTGAAGCTTTCTTT

d_call: TRBD2
v_call: TRBV20-1
j_call: TRBJ2-3
clone_size: many
cdr3_aa: CSLLDDFGGRAVDTQYF
cdr3_nt: TGCAGTCTACTCGACGACTTTGGGGGGAGGGCCGTAGATACGCAGTATTTT

d_call: TRBD2
v_call: TRBV20-1
j_call: TRBJ2-5
clone_size: many
cdr3_aa: CSAGPSSGSFGETQYF
cdr3_nt: TGCAGTGCTGGACCCTCTAGCGGGAGTTTTGGGGAGACCCAGTACTTC

d_call: -
v_call: TRBV7-8
j_call: TRBJ1-5
clone_size: many
cdr3_aa: CASSLNRDSNQPQHF
cdr3_nt: TGTGCCAGCAGCTTAAACAGGGATAGCAATCAGCCCCAGCATTTT

d_call: TRBD2
v_call: TRBV29-1
j_call: TRBJ2-1
clone_size: few
cdr3_aa: CSAAPGLDLIF
cdr3_nt: TGCAGCGCTGCACCGGGACTAGATCTGATCTTC

d_call: -
v_call: TRBV5-1
j_call: TRBJ2-7
clone_size: many
cdr3_aa: CASSRASFGEQYF
cdr3_nt: TGCGCCAGCAGCCGTGCGAGTTTTGGTGAGCAGTACTTC

d_call: -
v_call: TRBV3-1
j_call: TRBJ2-3
clone_size: few
cdr3_aa: CASSQGRSTDTQYF
cdr3_nt: TGTGCCAGCAGCCAGGGGCGGAGCACAGATACGCAGTATTTT

d_call: -
v_call: TRBV20-1
j_call: TRBJ1-1
clone_size: -
cdr3_aa: CSARRGVNTEAFF
cdr3_nt: TGCAGTGCTAGGAGGGGGGTGAACACTGAAGCTTTCTTT

d_call: -
v_call: TRBV7-2
j_call: TRBJ2-3
clone_size: once
cdr3_aa: CASTQSWGTDTQYF
cdr3_nt: TGTGCCAGCACCCAAAGCTGGGGCACAGATACGCAGTATTTT

d_call: TRBD2
v_call: TRBV12-3/TRBV12-4
j_call: TRBJ2-3
clone_size: many
cdr3_aa: CASSGTRLHVTQYF
cdr3_nt: TGTGCCAGCAGCGGGACTAGGCTCCACGTTACGCAGTATTTT

d_call: -
v_call: TRBV6-6
j_call: TRBJ1-2
clone_size: many
cdr3_aa: CASSRDRNYGYTF
cdr3_nt: TGTGCCAGCAGCAGGGACCGAAACTATGGCTACACCTTC

d_call: -
v_call: TRBV12-3/TRBV12-4
j_call: TRBJ1-2
clone_size: many
cdr3_aa: CASSSAENYGYTF
cdr3_nt: TGTGCCAGCAGTTCCGCAGAAAACTATGGCTACACCTTC

d_call: TRBD2
v_call: TRBV3-1
j_call: TRBJ2-7
clone_size: many
cdr3_aa: CASSLLAGDSEQYF
cdr3_nt: TGTGCCAGCAGCCTCCTAGCGGGAGACAGCGAGCAGTACTTC

d_call: -
v_call: TRBV4-1
j_call: TRBJ1-1
clone_size: many
cdr3_aa: CASSQPTRGNTEAFF
cdr3_nt: TGCGCCAGCAGCCAACCCACCCGGGGGAACACTGAAGCTTTCTTT

d_call: TRBD2
v_call: TRBV3-1
j_call: TRBJ2-7
clone_size: few
cdr3_aa: CASSPSSGKTYEQYF
cdr3_nt: TGTGCCAGCAGCCCCTCTAGCGGGAAAACCTACGAGCAGTACTTC

d_call: -
v_call: TRBV28
j_call: TRBJ2-5
clone_size: many
cdr3_aa: CASSLAGGSGLETQYF
cdr3_nt: TGTGCCAGCAGTTTGGCGGGTGGCAGCGGATTGGAGACCCAGTACTTC

d_call: -
v_call: TRBV7-2
j_call: TRBJ1-1
clone_size: few
cdr3_aa: CASSLDALLGSRGTEAFF
cdr3_nt: TGTGCCAGCAGCTTAGATGCCCTTTTGGGGTCCCGGGGGACTGAAGCTTTCTTT

d_call: -
v_call: TRBV20-1
j_call: TRBJ2-1
clone_size: many
cdr3_aa: CSASRQHNEQFF
cdr3_nt: TGCAGTGCTAGCCGACAACACAATGAGCAGTTCTTC

d_call: -
v_call: TRBV6-1
j_call: TRBJ2-3
clone_size: few
cdr3_aa: CASSDGTVVGTDTQYF
cdr3_nt: TGTGCCAGCAGTGATGGGACTGTGGTGGGCACAGATACGCAGTATTTT

d_call: -
v_call: TRBV27
j_call: TRBJ1-6
clone_size: few
cdr3_aa: CASSLWGARPLHF
cdr3_nt: TGTGCCAGCAGTTTATGGGGAGCCCGACCCCTCCACTTT

d_call: -
v_call: TRBV19
j_call: TRBJ1-5
clone_size: many
cdr3_aa: CASFPGAGWPQHF
cdr3_nt: TGTGCCAGCTTCCCGGGGGCCGGCTGGCCCCAGCATTTT

d_call: TRBD1
v_call: TRBV20-1
j_call: TRBJ1-5
clone_size: -
cdr3_aa: CSAREGQGRGQPQHF
cdr3_nt: TGCAGTGCTAGAGAGGGACAGGGCAGGGGTCAGCCCCAGCATTTT

d_call: TRBD1
v_call: TRBV29-1
j_call: TRBJ1-1
clone_size: many
cdr3_aa: CSVGTGTEAFF
cdr3_nt: TGCAGCGTGGGGACAGGGACTGAAGCTTTCTTT

d_call: -
v_call: TRBV5-5
j_call: TRBJ1-5
clone_size: few
cdr3_aa: CASSSEVHNQPQHF
cdr3_nt: TGTGCCAGCAGCTCTGAAGTTCACAATCAGCCCCAGCATTTT

d_call: -
v_call: TRBV9
j_call: TRBJ2-5
clone_size: few
cdr3_aa: CASSSTRGMGETQYF
cdr3_nt: TGTGCCAGCAGCTCCACCCGAGGTATGGGAGAGACCCAGTACTTC

d_call: TRBD2
v_call: TRBV12-3/TRBV12-4
j_call: TRBJ2-1
clone_size: few
cdr3_aa: CASTRTSGRVNEQFF
cdr3_nt: TGTGCCAGCACCCGGACTAGCGGGAGGGTCAATGAGCAGTTCTTC

d_call: -
v_call: TRBV28
j_call: TRBJ2-3
clone_size: many
cdr3_aa: CASSILPDTQYF
cdr3_nt: TGTGCCAGCAGTATACTACCAGATACGCAGTATTTT

d_call: TRBD1
v_call: TRBV11-2
j_call: TRBJ1-2
clone_size: -
cdr3_aa: CASSSPGQGAYGYTF
cdr3_nt: TGTGCCAGCAGCTCCCCGGGACAGGGGGCGTATGGCTACACCTTC

d_call: -
v_call: TRBV28
j_call: TRBJ1-1
clone_size: many
cdr3_aa: CASKDGNSVTEAFF
cdr3_nt: TGTGCCAGCAAAGATGGGAATTCGGTGACTGAAGCTTTCTTT

d_call: TRBD1
v_call: TRBV5-5
j_call: TRBJ2-7
clone_size: many
cdr3_aa: CASSLAGTEVYEQYF
cdr3_nt: TGTGCCAGCAGCTTGGCCGGGACAGAGGTCTACGAGCAGTACTTC

d_call: -
v_call: TRBV20-1
j_call: TRBJ2-1
clone_size: few
cdr3_aa: CSATDVDDEQFF
cdr3_nt: TGCAGTGCAACTGACGTCGACGATGAGCAGTTCTTC

d_call: TRBD1
v_call: TRBV6-6
j_call: TRBJ1-5
clone_size: few
cdr3_aa: CASRLRQGISQPQHF
cdr3_nt: TGTGCCAGCAGACTTAGACAGGGAATTTCCCAGCCCCAGCATTTT

d_call: TRBD1
v_call: TRBV2
j_call: TRBJ1-2
clone_size: many
cdr3_aa: CASSESGGVYGYTF
cdr3_nt: TGTGCCAGCAGTGAATCAGGGGGAGTCTATGGCTACACCTTC

d_call: TRBD2
v_call: TRBV6-6
j_call: TRBJ2-2
clone_size: -
cdr3_aa: CASTNVGTKPTGELFF
cdr3_nt: TGTGCCAGCACTAATGTCGGGACTAAACCCACCGGGGAGCTGTTTTTT

d_call: -
v_call: TRBV5-1
j_call: TRBJ1-1
clone_size: many
cdr3_aa: CASSLDVRTEAFF
cdr3_nt: TGCGCCAGCAGCTTGGATGTGAGGACTGAAGCTTTCTTT

d_call: TRBD2
v_call: TRBV29-1
j_call: TRBJ2-3
clone_size: many
cdr3_aa: CSTASGTSTDTQYF
cdr3_nt: TGCAGCACCGCTAGCGGTACTAGCACAGATACGCAGTATTTT

d_call: -
v_call: TRBV19
j_call: TRBJ2-1
clone_size: -
cdr3_aa: CASSIIRDSYNEQFF
cdr3_nt: TGTGCCAGTAGTATAATCCGGGACTCTTACAATGAGCAGTTCTTC

d_call: TRBD2
v_call: TRBV5-1
j_call: TRBJ2-4
clone_size: many
cdr3_aa: CASSDDQTSGRSF
cdr3_nt: TGCGCCAGCAGCGACGACCAAACTAGCGGGAGGTCCTTC

d_call: -
v_call: TRBV21-1
j_call: TRBJ2-3
clone_size: many
cdr3_aa: CASSKWCAGAPPDTQYF
cdr3_nt: TGTGCCAGCAGCAAATGGTGCGCGGGGGCCCCTCCAGATACGCAGTATTTT

d_call: -
v_call: TRBV12-3/TRBV12-4
j_call: TRBJ2-4
clone_size: many
cdr3_aa: CASTMVGVDIQYF
cdr3_nt: TGTGCCAGCACCATGGTAGGGGTGGACATTCAGTACTTC

d_call: -
v_call: TRBV2
j_call: TRBJ1-1
clone_size: -
cdr3_aa: CASSEARSSEAFF
cdr3_nt: TGTGCCAGCAGTGAAGCGCGAAGCAGTGAAGCTTTCTTT

d_call: -
v_call: TRBV11-2
j_call: TRBJ1-6
clone_size: many
cdr3_aa: CASSRNTGDSPLHF
cdr3_nt: TGTGCCAGCAGCCGTAATACCGGTGATTCACCCCTCCACTTT

d_call: -
v_call: TRBV11-2
j_call: TRBJ1-1
clone_size: many
cdr3_aa: CASSPHRGIGAAFF
cdr3_nt: TGTGCCAGCAGCCCTCACCGGGGGATTGGAGCGGCTTTCTTT

d_call: TRBD2
v_call: TRBV28
j_call: TRBJ2-6
clone_size: -
cdr3_aa: CASSLGLAGARGANVLTF
cdr3_nt: TGTGCCAGCAGTCTGGGACTAGCGGGAGCGAGGGGGGCCAACGTCCTGACTTTC

d_call: TRBD2
v_call: TRBV14
j_call: TRBJ2-3
clone_size: -
cdr3_aa: CASSQARTSGRWEDTQYF
cdr3_nt: TGTGCCAGCAGCCAAGCCCGTACGAGCGGGAGATGGGAAGATACGCAGTATTTT

d_call: -
v_call: TRBV7-9
j_call: TRBJ2-1
clone_size: many
cdr3_aa: CASSFSLDEQFF
cdr3_nt: TGTGCCAGCAGCTTCTCACTCGATGAGCAGTTCTTC

d_call: TRBD1
v_call: TRBV5-5
j_call: TRBJ2-3
clone_size: few
cdr3_aa: CASSLPRVRGLDTQYF
cdr3_nt: TGTGCCAGCAGCCTCCCCCGGGTCAGGGGGCTTGATACGCAGTATTTT